These 16 T cell receptor beta chains were sequenced from one sample in a study of T-cell memory formation after mild COVID-19. In TCRdb, the 5' RACE reads were re-called with MiXCR into one record per CDR3 protein. Seen here are approximately 260,000 distinct CDR3 sequences, about 16% observed once, and the top ten hold around 3.7%. Sequenced: PBMCs or a T cell subset sorted from them (not recorded which). The receptor source for this set is a man aged 18 to 29 who had mild COVID-19 (a few samples of this study predate the infection). Cell type and time point are not known.

The chain has TRBV3-1 and TRBJ2-7, with 9 bases matching TRBD1. V lost 7 bases and J lost 13; bases outside the gene matches: 14. Germline V gene data show CDR1 as LGHDT and CDR2 as YNNKEL (reference sequence). The CDR3 totals 13 residues. The CDR3 loop is CASTDRGSDLLYV. In DNA, the CDR3 is TGTGCCAGCACAGACAGGGGGTCGGACCTTCTTTACGTC.

This clonotype was seen a few times. V and J are TRBV6-4 and TRBJ1-1, with D unresolved. The CDR3 runs to 11 residues. Trimming removed 7 bases from V and 8 bases from J, with 11 bases in between. Germline CDR1 MRHNA, CDR2 SNTAGT. In DNA form, the CDR3 reads TGTGCCAGCACCTTCGAAGGAGAAGCTTTCTTT. Encoded protein: CASTFEGEAFF.

This chain links TRBV4-3 with TRBJ2-2; possibly TRBD1 or TRBD2 for D (5 bases each). CDR3 length: 15 amino acids. CDR1 is LGHNA and CDR2 is YSLEER in the germline V gene. The V end was cut by 5 bases, the J end by 3 bases, with 13 bases between. CDR3 bases: TGCGCCAGCAGCTCGGGGACGTTATACACCGGGGAGCTGTTTTTT. Its protein is CASSSGTLYTGELFF.

The V and J genes are TRBV5-1 and TRBJ2-3, with D perhaps matching TRBD2 (5 bases). From germline, CDR1 is SGHRS and CDR2 YFSETQ. The CDR3 length is 14 residues. Trimming took off 3 bases at V and 4 bases at J, with 12 bases between the two ends. DNA of the CDR3: TGCGCCAGCAGCTCCGGGAACCAATCAGATACGCAGTATTTT. Its translation is CASSSGNQSDTQYF.

This clonotype showed up many times. The rearrangement joins TRBV5-6 to TRBJ1-1, with 8 bases matching TRBD1. The CDR3 loop spans 13 amino acids. CDR1 is SGHDT and CDR2 is YYEEEE in the germline V gene. V dropped 0 bases and J dropped 7; count of bases not matched to a gene: 2. DNA of the CDR3: TGTGCCAGCAGCTTGGGACAGGGGATTGAAGCTTTCTTT. Translation gives CASSLGQGIEAFF.

This clonotype showed up just a few times. This rearrangement joins TRBV19 to TRBJ2-1, with 8 bases aligning to TRBD1. Trimming removed 10 bases from V and 9 bases from J; junction bases left unmatched: 8. Per germline, CDR1 LNHDA and CDR2 SQIVND (reference sequence). CDR3 length: 12 residues. As DNA, the CDR3 is TGTGCCACCCGACAGGGGACGGGTGAGCAGTTCTTC. As protein: CATRQGTGEQFF. Using reference TRBV19 and TRBJ2-1 for the parts outside the CDR3, the full variable domain is DGGITQSPKYLFRKEGQNVTLSCEQNLNHDAMYWYRQDPGQGLRLIYYSQIVNDFQKGDIAEGYSVSREKKESFPLTVTSAQKNPTAFYLCATRQGTGEQFFGPGTRLTVL.

The rearrangement joins TRBV4-1 to TRBJ2-5; possible D gene TRBD2, 7 bases. The CDR3 consists of 16 residues. Deletions cut 6 bases from V and 3 bases from J, with 20 bases between. The germline V gene has CDR1 MGHRA and CDR2 YSYEKL. CDR3 nucleotides: TGCGCCAGCAGTACTCTGGGGAGGGGGAAGGAAGAGACCCAGTACTTC. Its protein product is CASSTLGRGKEETQYF.

This clonotype occurred many times. The CDR3, as DNA: TGTGCCAGCAGTTTAGCGCGATCAACACTGTTTTTT. Protein sequence: CASSLARSTLFF. This chain connects TRBV12-3 or TRBV12-4 to TRBJ1-4; the D is unclear. The CDR3 spans 12 residues. Between the trimmed V and J ends, which lost 0 bases and 13 bases, there was a span of 9 bases.

This clonotype was seen at least ten times. The J gene is TRBJ1-3, the V gene TRBV12-3 or TRBV12-4; D is undetermined. V shed 5 bases and J shed 2 bases, with 10 bases lying between them. The length of the CDR3 is 14 residues. The CDR3 coding sequence is TGTGCCAGCAGTCTGGAGTCCCCTGGAAACACCATATATTTT. Translation: CASSLESPGNTIYF.

The genes are TRBV6-1 and TRBJ2-3; maybe TRBD2 (6 bases). The CDR3 loop spans 15 amino acids. Trimming removed 6 bases from V and 4 bases from J, with 17 bases in between. Germline V gene lookup returns CDR1 MNHNS and CDR2 SASEGT. The CDR3 DNA reads as TGTGCCAGCAGCCTCGGAGGGTTTTATCCAGATACGCAGTATTTT. It specifies CASSLGGFYPDTQYF.

This rearrangement joins TRBV9 to TRBJ1-1; D gene uncertain. The V end lost 3 bases, the J end lost 2 bases, and 5 bases lay between the germline ends. CDR1 and CDR2 (germline): SGDLS, YYNGEE. The CDR3 consists of 12 residues. The CDR3: CASSAYNTEAFF. CDR3 coding DNA: TGTGCCAGCAGCGCCTATAACACTGAAGCTTTCTTT.

This clonotype was counted between two and nine times. V and J are TRBV3-1 and TRBJ2-1; 9 bases are a match to TRBD2. CDR3 length: 17 amino acids. V lost 0 bases to trimming and J lost 6 bases; unmatched junction nucleotides: 9. Germline assignment: CDR1 LGHDT and CDR2 YNNKEL (reference sequence). DNA of the CDR3: TGTGCCAGCAGCCAAGATCTGGGGCGGGGGGGCCCCAATGAGCAGTTCTTC. Protein product: CASSQDLGRGGPNEQFF.

The chain combines TRBV5-1 with TRBJ2-7; 8 nucleotides match TRBD1. This CDR3 contains 16 residues. Germline CDR1 SGHRS, CDR2 YFSETQ. V was pared by 3 bases and J by 7 bases, with 15 bases of the junction left unmatched. The CDR3 DNA reads as TGCGCCAGCAGCTCTCTCTCGACAGGGGCAGCAGGGGAGCAGTACTTC. It codes for CASSSLSTGAAGEQYF.

The chain carries TRBV6-6 and TRBJ1-6; 9 bases fit TRBD1. The CDR3 is 15 amino acids. Germline V gene sequence: CDR1 MNHNY, CDR2 SVGAGI (reference sequence). Germline trimming cut 2 bases from V and 10 bases from J; bases unmatched to any gene: 6. CDR3 region: CASSYNRGPTSPLHF. DNA for the CDR3: TGTGCCAGCAGTTACAACAGGGGGCCGACATCACCCCTCCACTTT.

This clonotype came up many times. This chain joins TRBV18 and TRBJ1-1; D is ambiguous. The CDR3 runs 13 residues. Germline V gene data show CDR1 as KGHSH and CDR2 as LQKENI. With 1 base removed from V and 3 bases from J, the gap between germline ends came to 6 bases. CDR3 in DNA: TGTGCCAGCTCACCACAGGGAGACACTGAAGCTTTCTTT. Translated, it gives CASSPQGDTEAFF.

The V call is TRBV9, the J call TRBJ2-3; 8 bases fit TRBD2. Trimming at V came to 3 bases and at J to 10 bases, leaving 10 bases not matched to a gene. CDR3 length: 14 residues. Germline V gives CDR1 SGDLS, CDR2 YYNGEE. The CDR3 spells CASSAGTRGTAQYF. The CDR3 nucleotides are TGTGCCAGCAGCGCCGGGACTAGAGGTACGGCGCAGTATTTT.